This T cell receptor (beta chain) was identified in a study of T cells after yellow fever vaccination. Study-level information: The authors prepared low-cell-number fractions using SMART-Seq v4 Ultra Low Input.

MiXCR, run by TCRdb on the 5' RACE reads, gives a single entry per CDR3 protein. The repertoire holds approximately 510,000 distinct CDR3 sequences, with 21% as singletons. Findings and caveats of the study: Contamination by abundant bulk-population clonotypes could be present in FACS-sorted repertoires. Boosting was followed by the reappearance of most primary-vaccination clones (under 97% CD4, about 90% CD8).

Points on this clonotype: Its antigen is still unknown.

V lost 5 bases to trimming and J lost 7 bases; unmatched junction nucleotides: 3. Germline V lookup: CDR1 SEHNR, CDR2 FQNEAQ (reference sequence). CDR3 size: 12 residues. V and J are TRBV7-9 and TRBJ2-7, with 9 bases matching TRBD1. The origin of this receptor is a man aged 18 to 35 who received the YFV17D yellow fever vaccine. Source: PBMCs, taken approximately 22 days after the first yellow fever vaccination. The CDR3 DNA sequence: TGTGCCAGCAGCCGGGACAGGGAAGAGCAGTACGTC. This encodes CASSRDREEQYV.